This is a list of T cell receptor beta chains from one sample in a study of T cells after yellow fever vaccination. TCRdb reanalysed the 5' RACE reads using MiXCR and keeps one entry per CDR3 protein. The repertoire holds around 340,000 distinct CDR3 sequences, with over 8% as singletons. The sequencing used PBMCs, collected on the day of the first yellow fever vaccination. The receptors here all came from a man aged 18 to 30 who received the YFV17D yellow fever vaccine. Both conserved end residues are part of each CDR3. Each record gives: J gene, V gene, clone size, D gene, CDR3 DNA, CDR3 protein. The D gene is left open where the match is weak. A clone size is listed for some rows: how often the clone was seen (once, few, many), or a class if it is expanded.

TRBJ2-7 | TRBV20-1 | - | - | TGCAGTGCTAGAGGGACACTAAGCTACGAGCAGTACTTC | CSARGTLSYEQYF
TRBJ1-4 | TRBV12-3/TRBV12-4 | few | - | TGTGCCAGCAGCCTGGGGGGGGCGGCAACTAATGAAAAACTGTTTTTT | CASSLGGAATNEKLFF
TRBJ2-3 | TRBV29-1 | many | - | TGCAGCGTTGTGGGCTGGGAGGCAGATACGCAGTATTTT | CSVVGWEADTQYF
TRBJ2-3 | TRBV4-1 | many | - | TGCGCCAGCAGCCAAGAGGGACCTAGCGCGGATACGCAGTATTTT | CASSQEGPSADTQYF
TRBJ2-1 | TRBV15 | few | TRBD2 | TGTGCCACCAGCGCTAGACTAGCGGGGAACAATGAGCAGTTCTTC | CATSARLAGNNEQFF
TRBJ1-6 | TRBV11-2 | few | - | TGTGCCAGCAGCCCCCACCTGGCAGGGAATAATTCACCCCTCCACTTT | CASSPHLAGNNSPLHF
TRBJ2-3 | TRBV10-1 | many | - | TGCGCCAGCAGGAGGGACAGCACAGATACGCAGTATTTT | CASRRDSTDTQYF
TRBJ1-1 | TRBV5-1 | few | - | TGCGCCAGCAGCTCTAGGGGAGTCGGCACTGAAGCTTTCTTT | CASSSRGVGTEAFF
TRBJ1-5 | TRBV2 | few | TRBD1 | TGTGCCAGCAGTAAGGACAGGGGCCATCAGCCCCAGCATTTT | CASSKDRGHQPQHF
TRBJ2-5 | TRBV27 | - | - | TGTGCCAGCAGGATGGGTGTGTTGGAGACCCAGTACTTC | CASRMGVLETQYF
TRBJ2-5 | TRBV28 | few | TRBD1 | TGTGCCAGCAGTTTCGGGACAGGGTCTCTGACCCAGTACTTC | CASSFGTGSLTQYF
TRBJ2-1 | TRBV12-3/TRBV12-4 | few | TRBD2 | TGTGCCAGCAGTTCCCCCGGGACTATCTACAATGAGCAGTTCTTC | CASSSPGTIYNEQFF
TRBJ2-3 | TRBV9 | - | - | TGTGCCAGCAGCGTACTTTCCCCAGATACGCAGTATTTT | CASSVLSPDTQYF
TRBJ1-6 | TRBV29-1 | many | - | TGCAGCGTTGAATTGGACAGTAATTCACCCCTCCACTTT | CSVELDSNSPLHF
TRBJ1-5 | TRBV7-2 | many | TRBD1 | TGTGCCAGCAGCCATTCCGGACAGGCCCAGCCCCAGCATTTT | CASSHSGQAQPQHF
TRBJ2-2 | TRBV19 | - | - | TGTGCCAGTAGTAGACCTTTAACTCGGTTCGGGGAGCTGTTTTTT | CASSRPLTRFGELFF
TRBJ2-2 | TRBV7-8 | many | TRBD1 | TGTGCCAGCAGCTTAGCGACAGGGTCATACACCGGGGAGCTGTTTTTT | CASSLATGSYTGELFF
TRBJ1-2 | TRBV5-1 | many | - | TGCGCCAGCAGCCACCCGGAGGGACCCAACTATGGCTACACCTTC | CASSHPEGPNYGYTF
TRBJ1-1 | TRBV12-3/TRBV12-4 | many | - | TGTGCCAGCAGGAAAAGGGTTTTGAACACTGAAGCTTTCTTT | CASRKRVLNTEAFF
TRBJ2-1 | TRBV19 | - | - | TGTGCCAGTAGTATAAGGCGGGATGAGCAGTTCTTC | CASSIRRDEQFF
TRBJ1-1 | TRBV5-5 | few | - | TGTGCCAGCAGGGATTATGTCCAATCCACTGAAGCTTTCTTT | CASRDYVQSTEAFF
TRBJ2-2 | TRBV4-2 | few | - | TGTGCCAGCACCTCGGCCGGGGAGCTGTTTTTT | CASTSAGELFF
TRBJ2-1 | TRBV4-3 | - | - | TGCGCCAGCAGCCGAACCAATCGGGACTTATACAATGAGCAGTTCTTC | CASSRTNRDLYNEQFF
TRBJ1-5 | TRBV19 | - | - | TGTGCCAGTAGTATTGCTCAAACTCGCAATCAGCCCCAGCATTTT | CASSIAQTRNQPQHF
TRBJ1-2 | TRBV7-8 | few | - | TGTGCCAGCAGCTTAGACCGGGTAGCTAACTATGGCTACACCTTC | CASSLDRVANYGYTF
TRBJ1-5 | TRBV30 | few | - | TGTGCCTGGAGCGGTGATTCGGATCAGCCCCAGCATTTT | CAWSGDSDQPQHF
TRBJ1-1 | TRBV5-1 | - | - | TGCGCCAGCAGCCCCGGCACTTTGAACACTGAAGCTTTCTTT | CASSPGTLNTEAFF
TRBJ2-2 | TRBV14 | few | - | TGTGCCAGCAGCCAAGGCCTAGCGACGAACACCGGGGAGCTGTTTTTT | CASSQGLATNTGELFF
TRBJ1-5 | TRBV6-1 | few | TRBD1 | TGTGCCAGCACCAAGGGACAGGGAGGAGGTCAGCCCCAGCATTTT | CASTKGQGGGQPQHF
TRBJ2-5 | TRBV11-2 | few | TRBD2 | TGTGCCAGCAGCGAGTACGGGACTAGGAGAGAGACCCAGTACTTC | CASSEYGTRRETQYF
TRBJ1-1 | TRBV19 | many | TRBD1 | TGTGCCAGTAGGACAGGGGGCAGGGACACTGAAGCTTTCTTT | CASRTGGRDTEAFF
TRBJ1-2 | TRBV4-1 | - | - | TGCGCCAGCAGCCAAGTGGAGATCGGCTATGGCTACACCTTC | CASSQVEIGYGYTF
TRBJ2-3 | TRBV12-3/TRBV12-4 | few | TRBD2 | TGTGCCAGCAAAGCCGACCCAGCGGGGGGGCCGAAGGATAGCACAGATACGCAGTATTTT | CASKADPAGGPKDSTDTQYF
TRBJ1-1 | TRBV10-3 | - | - | TGTGCCATCAGCCTAGGGAAGGACACTGAAGCTTTCTTT | CAISLGKDTEAFF
TRBJ2-3 | TRBV6-2/TRBV6-3 | - | TRBD2 | TGTGCCAGCACCGGAGCGGGGACTCGCACAGATACGCAGTATTTT | CASTGAGTRTDTQYF
TRBJ2-7 | TRBV11-3 | few | - | TGTGCCAGCAGCCCGGGACACTCCTACGAGCAGTACTTC | CASSPGHSYEQYF
TRBJ2-5 | TRBV5-1 | few | - | TGCGCCAGCAGCTCGCAGTGGACTACGTGGGAGACCCAGTACTTC | CASSSQWTTWETQYF
TRBJ2-5 | TRBV19 | - | - | TGTGCCAGTAGTATGGATGGACCTCGGACCCAGTACTTC | CASSMDGPRTQYF
TRBJ2-1 | TRBV6-1 | many | - | TGTGCCAGCAGCCCTCGACTGGTCTCCTACAATGAGCAGTTCTTC | CASSPRLVSYNEQFF
TRBJ1-3 | TRBV4-1 | - | - | TGCGCCAGCAGCCAGGTTGGAAACACCATATATTTT | CASSQVGNTIYF
TRBJ2-5 | TRBV5-1 | many | - | TGCGCCAGCAGCTTTCTAAAGGACGGCCAAGAGACCCAGTACTTC | CASSFLKDGQETQYF
TRBJ2-4 | TRBV9 | - | TRBD1 | TGTGCCAGCAGCGCACAGGGGAAGGCCAAAAACATTCAGTACTTC | CASSAQGKAKNIQYF
TRBJ1-1 | TRBV29-1 | few | - | TGCAGCGTTGGTAGATTGTCCACTGAAGCTTTCTTT | CSVGRLSTEAFF
TRBJ2-3 | TRBV29-1 | few | - | TGCAGCGTCGGACAGACAGATACGCAGTATTTT | CSVGQTDTQYF
TRBJ2-3 | TRBV7-2 | - | TRBD2 | TGTGCCAGCAGTAGCGGGCCCCCTCAGTATTTT | CASSSGPPQYF
TRBJ2-3 | TRBV12-3/TRBV12-4 | few | TRBD2 | TGTGCCAGCAGTTTAGAGGTACTAGCGGGGGGGCCAAAAGATACGCAGTATTTT | CASSLEVLAGGPKDTQYF
TRBJ2-3 | TRBV4-2 | - | TRBD2 | TGTGCCAGCAGCCAAGCTCAGCGGGGGGAACTAGATACGCAGTATTTT | CASSQAQRGELDTQYF
TRBJ2-7 | TRBV9 | few | - | TGTGCCAGCAGCGTAGGTAGTAGCTCCTACGAGCAGTACTTC | CASSVGSSSYEQYF
TRBJ1-2 | TRBV27 | few | - | TGTGCCAGCAGTTATACCGGGCCGGGCTATGGCTACACCTTC | CASSYTGPGYGYTF
TRBJ1-1 | TRBV12-3/TRBV12-4 | many | - | TGTGCCAGCACGGCGACGGCTAACACTGAAGCTTTCTTT | CASTATANTEAFF
TRBJ2-3 | TRBV4-1 | - | - | TGCGCCAGCATCCAAGGGATAACGCAGTATTTT | CASIQGITQYF
TRBJ1-2 | TRBV12-3/TRBV12-4 | - | TRBD1 | TGTGCCAGCGGTCTGGATTGGCCAGTCAGGGGGAAGGACTATGGCTACACCTTC | CASGLDWPVRGKDYGYTF
TRBJ1-5 | TRBV6-5 | few | - | TGTGCCAGCAGTTACCTCGGGGAGGGTCAGCCCCAGCATTTT | CASSYLGEGQPQHF
TRBJ2-5 | TRBV3-1 | few | TRBD2 | TGTGCCAGCAGCTTCGGACTAGCGGGGGCCCCGAAGTACTTC | CASSFGLAGAPKYF
TRBJ1-6 | TRBV7-2 | many | - | TGTGCCAGCAGCCCACTAATTCGACAGCAGGGGACTTCACCCCTCCACTTT | CASSPLIRQQGTSPLHF